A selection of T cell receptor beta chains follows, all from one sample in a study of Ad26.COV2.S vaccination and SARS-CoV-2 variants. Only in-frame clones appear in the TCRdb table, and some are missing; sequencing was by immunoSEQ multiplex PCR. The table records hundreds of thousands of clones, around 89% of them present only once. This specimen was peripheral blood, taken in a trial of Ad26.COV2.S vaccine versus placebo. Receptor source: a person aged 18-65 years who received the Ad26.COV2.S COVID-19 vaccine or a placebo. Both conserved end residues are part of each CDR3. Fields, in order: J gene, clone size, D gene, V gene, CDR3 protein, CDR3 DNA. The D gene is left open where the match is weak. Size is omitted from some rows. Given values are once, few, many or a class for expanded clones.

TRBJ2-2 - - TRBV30 CACRQGNTGELFF TGTGCCTGTCGTCAGGGAAACACCGGGGAGCTGTTTTTT
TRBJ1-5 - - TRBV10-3 CAISDSGHGEQPQHF TGTGCCATCAGTGATTCAGGCCACGGGGAGCAGCCCCAGCATTTT
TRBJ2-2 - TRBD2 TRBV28 CALAGEAGELFF TGTGCCTTAGCGGGAGAAGCCGGGGAGCTGTTTTTT
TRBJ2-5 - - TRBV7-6 CASSPPAGPSQETQYF TGTGCCAGCAGCCCCCCTGCGGGGCCCTCCCAAGAGACCCAGTACTTC
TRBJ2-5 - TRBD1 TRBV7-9 CASSAGTGGKETQYF TGTGCCAGCAGCGCGGGGACAGGGGGCAAGGAGACCCAGTACTTC
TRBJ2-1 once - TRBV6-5 CASSNLGVGLGQFF TGTGCCAGCAGCAACCTAGGCGTCGGGCTGGGGCAGTTCTTC
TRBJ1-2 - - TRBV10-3 CAISEAGRDYGYTF TGTGCCATCAGTGAGGCGGGGCGGGACTATGGCTACACCTTC
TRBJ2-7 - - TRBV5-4 CASSEQGSYEQYF TGTGCCAGCAGCGAACAGGGCTCCTACGAGCAGTACTTC
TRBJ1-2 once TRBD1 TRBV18 CASSPRTGYGYTF TGTGCCAGCTCACCACGGACAGGATATGGCTACACCTTC
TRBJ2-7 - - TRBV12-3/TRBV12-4 CASSTRDYEQYF TGTGCCAGCAGTACTCGAGACTACGAGCAGTACTTC
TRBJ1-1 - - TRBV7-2 CASSYDRNTEAFF TGTGCCAGCAGCTACGACAGGAACACTGAAGCTTTCTTT
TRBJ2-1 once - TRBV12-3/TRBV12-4 CASSRDYNEQFF TGTGCCAGCAGTCGGGACTACAATGAGCAGTTCTTC
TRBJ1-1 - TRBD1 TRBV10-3 CAISGGMNTEAFF TGTGCCATCTCAGGGGGAATGAACACTGAAGCTTTCTTT
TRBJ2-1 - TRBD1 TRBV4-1 CASSQWEPGQGRLAGLNEQFF TGCGCCAGCAGCCAATGGGAACCGGGACAGGGGAGGTTAGCGGGTCTAAATGAGCAGTTCTTC
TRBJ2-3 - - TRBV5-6 CASSLRGDTQYF TGTGCCAGCAGCTTGCGGGGAGATACGCAGTATTTT
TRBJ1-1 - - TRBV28 CASTDGNTEAFF TGTGCCAGCACGGACGGGAACACTGAAGCTTTCTTT
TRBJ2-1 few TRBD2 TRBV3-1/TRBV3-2 CASSLSLAGGQNEQFF TGTGCCAGCAGCCTCTCACTAGCGGGTGGACAGAATGAGCAGTTCTTC
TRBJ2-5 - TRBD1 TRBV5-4 CASSTGGQGQETQYF TGTGCCAGCAGCACGGGGGGACAGGGGCAAGAGACCCAGTACTTC
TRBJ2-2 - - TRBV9 CASSVGSSGELFF TGTGCCAGCAGCGTAGGATCAAGTGGGGAGCTGTTTTTT
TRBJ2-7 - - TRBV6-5 CASSYGGATYEQYF TGTGCCAGCAGTTACGGAGGGGCTACCTACGAGCAGTACTTC
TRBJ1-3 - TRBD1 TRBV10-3 CAISVNKPGTGGSGNTIYF TGTGCCATCAGTGTTAATAAACCGGGGACAGGGGGCTCCGGAAACACCATATATTTT
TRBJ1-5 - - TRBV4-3 CASSLQLVNQPQHF TGCGCCAGCAGCCTACAGCTCGTTAATCAGCCCCAGCATTTT
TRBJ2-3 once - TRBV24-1 CATSDPSQPDTQYF TGTGCCACCAGTGACCCCAGTCAACCAGATACGCAGTATTTT
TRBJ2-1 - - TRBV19 CASSMFGNEQFF TGTGCCAGTAGTATGTTCGGGAATGAGCAGTTCTTC